This T cell receptor beta chain was captured in a study of T cell repertoires in cytomegalovirus infection (dated by TCRdb to between 2019 and 2020). Study-level background: The peptide stimulations were aimed at well-studied HLA-B-restricted epitopes as well as recently identified HLA-C-restricted CMV epitopes, whose presentation resists viral immunomodulation. Because public TCR beta signatures pointed to carriage of CMV infection together with the matching HLA type, the HLA type of each donor mattered for the analysis. The investigation overall reported the following: In the ex vivo response, HLA-C-restricted CMV-specific TCR beta clonotypes were dominant, and in two of eight donors the single most frequent clonotype came from this HLA-C-restricted group. In both this cohort and an independent cohort of 352 donors, the cumulative frequency of public TCR beta family members distinguished carriers of CMV infection plus the relevant HLA type.

This clonotype was observed a handful of times. It has no known antigen specificity. Per-nucleotide qualities are absent, and no much larger clonotype sits a single base away. This sample's treatment or condition label indicates: in vitro stimulation with specific CMV peptide epitopes to enrich CMV-specific T cells. According to the germline V gene (reference sequence), CDR1 reads MNHEY and CDR2 reads SMNVEV. The CDR3 sequence holds 15 residues, the cysteine and phenylalanine included. Only CDR3 DNA is held: 45 bases, read in frame from base 1. A distance of 21 bases separates the germline ends of V and J, which lose 5 bases and 8 bases respectively. The listed sequencing device is Illumina HiSeq 1500. TCRdb took the public reads, trimmed them with fastp at Q25, ran MiXCR for clone calling and kept in-frame beta chains. Each CDR3 protein gets just one entry, which takes the most common genes and DNA from the rows behind it. Across this sample there are about 920,000 distinct CDR3 sequences, with roughly 30% seen only once. The ten largest clones represent around an eighth of the sample.

This specimen consisted of cultured CD8+ T cells from PBMCs, obtained from culture after CMV antigen stimulation. This receptor chain uses TRBV27 and TRBJ1-2; TRBD1 is perhaps the D gene, given 5 matching bases. This clonotype was obtained from a human donor in good health (CMV status not recorded). Some clones in this sample may be carry-over from other donors' samples. CDR3 protein: CASSPEPGEIAGYTF. In nucleotide form, the sequence is TGTGCCAGCAGTCCCGAGCCGGGGGAAATTGCGGGCTACACCTTC.